This T cell receptor beta chain was obtained from a study of regulatory T cells in long-lasting Graves disease. This clonotype was seen ten or more times. TCR beta libraries were built with iRepertoire HTBI primers and Arm-PCR of CDR3 regions. TCRdb redid the calling of the multiplex PCR reads with MiXCR, one entry per CDR3 protein. Of about 660,000 distinct CDR3 sequences listed, about 32% are singletons. Time point described: persistent/refractory GD, antithyroid drugs over 5 years with positive TRAb. Preparation of the TCR library used RNA extracted from PBMCs. V lost 5 bases and J 6 bases, leaving 13 bases between the germline ends. The length of the CDR3 is 13 residues. Germline values: CDR1 SGHAT, CDR2 FQNNGV.

This TCR came from a female donor with Graves disease. The chain couples TRBV11-2 to TRBJ1-1, with no clear D. Sequences were derived from peripheral blood mononuclear cells (PBMCs), sampled when the disease was refractory, from a patient treated with antithyroid drugs. The CDR3 region is CASSPRVSSEAFF. In nucleotides, the CDR3 is TGTGCCAGCAGCCCCCGAGTAAGCTCTGAAGCTTTCTTT.